The 2 T cell receptor beta chains reported below all come from one sample, sequenced in a study of T cell responses to AZD1222 COVID-19 vaccine. Only in-frame clones appear in the TCRdb table, and some are missing; sequencing was by immunoSEQ multiplex PCR. The sample yields approximately 60,000 clones, 75% to 90% seen once. The material was peripheral blood, obtained 28 days after the second AZD1222 dose. Receptor source: an adult who received the AZD1222 COVID-19 vaccine.

V usage is TRBV6-4 and J usage is TRBJ1-5, with D uncertain. This CDR3 contains 19 residues. The V end was cut by 6 bases, the J end by 0 bases, with 24 bases between. Germline values: CDR1 MRHNA, CDR2 SNTAGT. The CDR3 region has the DNA TGTGCCAGCAGCCCTGGGCTGTTTTGGGTTCCCTATAGCAATCAGCCCCAGCATTTT. Translation: CASSPGLFWVPYSNQPQHF.

The chain joins TRBV18 to TRBJ1-5; D ambiguous. The V gene lost 0 bases and the J gene lost 0 bases, with 9 bases spanning the gap. CDR1 and CDR2 from the germline V gene are KGHSH and LQKENI. CDR3 length: 16 residues. CDR3 protein: CASSPPSGSSNQPQHF. The CDR3 DNA reads as TGTGCCAGCTCACCACCATCGGGTTCTAGCAATCAGCCCCAGCATTTT.